This TCR beta chain originates from a study of T cell repertoires in cytomegalovirus infection (dated by TCRdb to between 2017 and 2020). Turning to the overall study: Alongside well-studied HLA-B-restricted epitopes, the peptide stimulations were aimed at recently identified HLA-C-restricted CMV epitopes, whose presentation resists viral immunomodulation. Donor HLA type was relevant to the analysis, as public TCR beta signatures indicated carriage of CMV infection together with the matching HLA type.

Study-wide conclusions, independent of this receptor: The ex vivo response was dominated by HLA-C-restricted CMV-specific TCR beta clonotypes, which also provided the single most frequent clonotype in two of eight donors. In both this cohort and an independent cohort of approximately 350 donors, the cumulative frequency of public TCR beta family members distinguished carriers of CMV infection plus the relevant HLA type.

Germline trimming amounts to 4 bases on V and 8 bases on J, with 11 as the count of junction bases outside the gene matches. From the germline V gene, CDR1 is SGHRS and CDR2 is YFSETQ. From its cysteine to its phenylalanine, the CDR3 spans 15 amino acids. Only the CDR3 portion is preserved as DNA: 45 bases, with reading frame beginning at the first base. The treatment or condition tag for this specimen amounts to: in vitro stimulation with specific CMV peptide epitopes to enrich CMV-specific T cells. Regarding this clonotype: The clone's antigen remains unknown. No much larger clone exists at a distance of one base, and base qualities are not known.

The sequencer was an Illumina HiSeq 1500. TCRdb reanalyzed the raw reads on its own, using fastp at Q25 for trimming and MiXCR for clone calling, and kept in-frame beta chains. One record per CDR3 amino acid sequence lists the most common genes and DNA. Present in this sample are some 920,000 distinct CDR3 sequences, about a third of which were seen just once. The leading ten clones occupy over 13% of the sample. The rearrangement joined TRBV5-1 to TRBJ1-2, and TRBD1 matches 10 of the central bases. The receptor was isolated from a human donor in good health (CMV status not recorded). Some clones in this sample may be carry-over from other donors' samples. The sample here was cultured CD8+ T cells from PBMCs, taken from culture after CMV antigen stimulation. The sequenced DNA is TGCGCCAGCAGCGTTACTGACAGGGGGCGCAGAGGCTACACCTTC. This yields the protein CASSVTDRGRRGYTF.